This T cell receptor (beta chain) was captured by sequencing in a study of T cells expressing NK-cell markers. At the level of the study: It was sorted CD3+CD56+NKG2C+, CD3+CD56+NKG2C- and CD3+CD56-NKG2C+ T cells that supplied the TCR beta repertoires. In the group of eight sequenced donors, seven were HCMV-seropositive and one was seronegative.

TCRdb reprocessed the 5' RACE reads and reports one entry per CDR3 protein, with no DNA. The table for this sample gives more than 400,000 distinct CDR3 sequences. Germline-derived CDR1 and CDR2 are SGHTA and FQGNSA. CDR3 size: 15 residues. The source of this sequence is a woman aged 18 to 75 in good health. Sequencing was performed on blood T cells: a sorted CD56 or NKG2C T cell subset, CD4+ or CD8+ T cells, or bulk PBMC T cells (not recorded which). V gene TRBV7-2 combines with J gene TRBJ2-5; TCRdb's assignment of TRBD2 cannot be checked, as there is no DNA. CDR3 region: CASSLERLTQETQYF.